This TCR beta chain was sequenced for a study of radiotherapy plus CTLA-4 blockade in lung cancer. In the study overall: With 31% of patients having disease control, objective responses were seen in approximately 17%.

Note on this clone: Its antigen is undetermined.

The study's findings and limits: Among blood TCR repertoires after radiotherapy plus ipilimumab, tumor-derived clones expanded. The best prediction of response reportedly came from early blood T cell clone dynamics, with interferon-beta.

The CDR3 consists of 17 residues. Per the germline V gene, CDR1 is SGHRS and CDR2 is YFSETQ. V lost 3 bases, J lost 1 base, and 6 bases stayed unmatched. Alongside CTLA-4 blockade with ipilimumab, patients with chemo-refractory metastatic non-small-cell lung cancer received focal radiation. The repertoire was sequenced with immunoSEQ multiplex PCR; TCRdb's copy has only in-frame clones and lacks some. The sample consists of more than 95,000 clones, approximately 72% of them appearing once. The TCR sequence derives from a human donor with non-small cell lung cancer who had a partial response to radiotherapy plus ipilimumab. Some clones in this sample may be carry-over from other donors' samples. The genes are TRBV5-1 and TRBJ2-3; TRBD2 matches 12 bases. The sequencing here drew on peripheral blood, taken from a patient treated with radiotherapy plus ipilimumab. CDR3 in DNA: TGCGCCAGCAGCTCATCTACTAGCGGGGGGCGCACAGATACGCAGTATTTT. The encoded protein is CASSSSTSGGRTDTQYF.